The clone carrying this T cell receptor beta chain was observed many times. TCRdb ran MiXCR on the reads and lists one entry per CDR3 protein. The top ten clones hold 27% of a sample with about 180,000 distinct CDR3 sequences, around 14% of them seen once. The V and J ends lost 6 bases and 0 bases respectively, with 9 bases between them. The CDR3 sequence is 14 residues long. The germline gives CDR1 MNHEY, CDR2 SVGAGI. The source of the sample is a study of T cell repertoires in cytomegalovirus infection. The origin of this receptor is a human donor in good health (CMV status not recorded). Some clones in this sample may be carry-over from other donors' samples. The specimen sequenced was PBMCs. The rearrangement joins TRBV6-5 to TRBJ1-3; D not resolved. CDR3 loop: CASRDINSGNTIYF. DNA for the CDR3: TGTGCCAGCAGAGATATAAACTCTGGAAACACCATATATTTT.